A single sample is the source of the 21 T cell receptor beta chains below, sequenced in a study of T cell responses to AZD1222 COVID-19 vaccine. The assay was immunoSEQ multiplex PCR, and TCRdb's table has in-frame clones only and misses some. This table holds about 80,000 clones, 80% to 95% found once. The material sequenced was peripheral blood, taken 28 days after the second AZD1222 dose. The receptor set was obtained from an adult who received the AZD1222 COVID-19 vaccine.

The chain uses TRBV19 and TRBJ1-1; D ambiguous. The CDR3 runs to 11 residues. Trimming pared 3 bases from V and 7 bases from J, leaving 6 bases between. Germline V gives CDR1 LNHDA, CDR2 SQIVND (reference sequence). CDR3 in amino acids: CASSMGFEAFF. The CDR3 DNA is TGTGCCAGTAGTATGGGGTTTGAAGCTTTCTTT.

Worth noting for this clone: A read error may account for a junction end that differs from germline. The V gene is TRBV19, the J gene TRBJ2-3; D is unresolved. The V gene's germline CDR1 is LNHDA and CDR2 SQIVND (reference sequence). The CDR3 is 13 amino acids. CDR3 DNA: TGTGCCAGTAAGTACGCGAGCACGGATACGCAGTATTTT. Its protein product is CASKYASTDTQYF.

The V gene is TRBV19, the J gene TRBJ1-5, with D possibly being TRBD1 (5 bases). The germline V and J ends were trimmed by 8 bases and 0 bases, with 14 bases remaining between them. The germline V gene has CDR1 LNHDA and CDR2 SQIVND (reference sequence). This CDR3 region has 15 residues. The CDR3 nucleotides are TGTGCCAGTCAAGGAGGGGCAATTAGCAATCAGCCCCAGCATTTT. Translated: CASQGGAISNQPQHF.

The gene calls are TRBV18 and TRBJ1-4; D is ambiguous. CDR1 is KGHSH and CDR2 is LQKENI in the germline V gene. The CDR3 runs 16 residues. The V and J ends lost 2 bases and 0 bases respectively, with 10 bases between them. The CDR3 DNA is TGTGCCAGCTCACCATTCGACCGATCAACTAATGAAAAACTGTTTTTT. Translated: CASSPFDRSTNEKLFF.

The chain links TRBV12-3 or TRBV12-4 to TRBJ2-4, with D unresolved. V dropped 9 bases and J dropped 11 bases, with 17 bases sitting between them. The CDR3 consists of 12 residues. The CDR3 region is CASVGPKRVQYF. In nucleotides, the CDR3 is TGTGCCAGTGTGGGTCCAAAACGGGTTCAGTACTTC.

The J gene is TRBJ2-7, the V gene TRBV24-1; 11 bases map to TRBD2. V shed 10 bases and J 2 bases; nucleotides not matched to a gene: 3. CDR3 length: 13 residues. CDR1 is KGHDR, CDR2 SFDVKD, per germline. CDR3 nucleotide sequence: TGTGCCACGGGGACTAGCGGAACCTACGAGCAGTACTTC. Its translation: CATGTSGTYEQYF.

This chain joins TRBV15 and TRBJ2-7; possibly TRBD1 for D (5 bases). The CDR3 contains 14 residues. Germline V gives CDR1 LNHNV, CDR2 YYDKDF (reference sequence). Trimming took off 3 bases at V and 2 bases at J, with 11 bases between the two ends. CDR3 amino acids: CATSSIGRAYEQYF. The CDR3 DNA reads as TGTGCCACCAGCAGTATCGGCAGGGCCTACGAGCAGTACTTC. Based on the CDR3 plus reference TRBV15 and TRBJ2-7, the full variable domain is DAMVIQNPRYQVTQFGKPVTLSCSQTLNHNVMYWYQQKSSQAPKLLFHYYDKDFNNEADTPDNFQSRRPNTSFCFLDIRSPGLGDTAMYLCATSSIGRAYEQYFGPGTRLTVT.

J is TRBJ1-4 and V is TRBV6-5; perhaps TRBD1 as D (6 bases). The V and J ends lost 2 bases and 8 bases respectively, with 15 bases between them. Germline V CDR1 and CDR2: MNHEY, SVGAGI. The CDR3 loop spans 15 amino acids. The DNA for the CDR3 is TGTGCCAGCAGTTACGGGTCAGGGGTTCGGGAAAAACTGTTTTTT. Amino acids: CASSYGSGVREKLFF.

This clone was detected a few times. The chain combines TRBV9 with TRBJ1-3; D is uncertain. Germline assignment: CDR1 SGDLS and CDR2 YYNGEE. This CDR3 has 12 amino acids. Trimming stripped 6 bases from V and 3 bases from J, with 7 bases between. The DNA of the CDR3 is TGTGCCAGCAATAGAGATGGAAACACCATATATTTT. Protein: CASNRDGNTIYF.

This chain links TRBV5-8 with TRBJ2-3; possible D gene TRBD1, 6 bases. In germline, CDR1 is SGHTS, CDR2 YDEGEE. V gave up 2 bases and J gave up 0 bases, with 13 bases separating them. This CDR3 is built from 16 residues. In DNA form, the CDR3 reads TGTGCCAGCAGCTTTGAGGGGGAGACTAGCACAGATACGCAGTATTTT. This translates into CASSFEGETSTDTQYF.

Written as DNA, the CDR3 is TGCGCCAGCAGCTTGGACGTACTCCAAGAGACCCAGTACTTC. Its translation: CASSLDVLQETQYF. This chain links TRBV5-1 with TRBJ2-5, with no clear D. The ends were cut back, 0 bases at V and 1 base at J, with 7 bases in the middle. In germline, CDR1 is SGHRS, CDR2 YFSETQ. There are 14 residues in the CDR3.

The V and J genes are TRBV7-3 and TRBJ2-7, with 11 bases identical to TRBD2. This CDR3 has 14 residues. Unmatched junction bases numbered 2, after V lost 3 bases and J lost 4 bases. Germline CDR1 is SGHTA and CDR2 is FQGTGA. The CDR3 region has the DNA TGTGCCAGCAGCTTGACTAGCGGGATGTACGAGCAGTACTTC. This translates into CASSLTSGMYEQYF.

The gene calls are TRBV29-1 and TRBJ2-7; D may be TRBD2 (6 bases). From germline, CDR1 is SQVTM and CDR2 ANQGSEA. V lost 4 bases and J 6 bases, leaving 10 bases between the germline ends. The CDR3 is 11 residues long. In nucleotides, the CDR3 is TGCAGCGTTGGAACAGCGGGCGAGCAGTACTTC. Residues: CSVGTAGEQYF.

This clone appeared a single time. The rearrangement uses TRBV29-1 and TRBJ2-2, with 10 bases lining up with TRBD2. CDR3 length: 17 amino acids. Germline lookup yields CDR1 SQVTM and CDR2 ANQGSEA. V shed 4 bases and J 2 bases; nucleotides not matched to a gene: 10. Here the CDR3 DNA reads TGCAGCGTTGGACGGACTAGCGGAGTTCCAAACACCGGGGAGCTGTTTTTT. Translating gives CSVGRTSGVPNTGELFF.

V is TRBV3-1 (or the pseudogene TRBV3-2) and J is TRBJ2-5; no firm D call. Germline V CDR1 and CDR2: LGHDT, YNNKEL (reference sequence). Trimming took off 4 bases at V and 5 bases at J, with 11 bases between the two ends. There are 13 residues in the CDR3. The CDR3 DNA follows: TGTGCCAGCAGCCCTTCCGGGTGGGAGACCCAGTACTTC. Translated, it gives CASSPSGWETQYF.

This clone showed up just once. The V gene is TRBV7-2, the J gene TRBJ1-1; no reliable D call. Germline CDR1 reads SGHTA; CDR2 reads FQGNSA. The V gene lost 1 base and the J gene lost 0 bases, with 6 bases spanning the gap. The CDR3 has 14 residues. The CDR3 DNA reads TGTGCCAGCAGCTTAGTGACTTTGAACACTGAAGCTTTCTTT. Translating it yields CASSLVTLNTEAFF.

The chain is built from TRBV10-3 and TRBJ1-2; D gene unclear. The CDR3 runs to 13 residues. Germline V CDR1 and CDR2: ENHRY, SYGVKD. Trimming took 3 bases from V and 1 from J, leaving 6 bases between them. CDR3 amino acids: CAISDRINYGYTF. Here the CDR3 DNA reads TGTGCCATCAGTGACCGGATTAACTATGGCTACACCTTC.

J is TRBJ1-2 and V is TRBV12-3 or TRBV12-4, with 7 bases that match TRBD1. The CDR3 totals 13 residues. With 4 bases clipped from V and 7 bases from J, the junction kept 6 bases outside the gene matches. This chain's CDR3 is CASSSTGSVGYTF. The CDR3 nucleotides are TGTGCCAGCAGTTCGACAGGGTCGGTTGGCTACACCTTC.

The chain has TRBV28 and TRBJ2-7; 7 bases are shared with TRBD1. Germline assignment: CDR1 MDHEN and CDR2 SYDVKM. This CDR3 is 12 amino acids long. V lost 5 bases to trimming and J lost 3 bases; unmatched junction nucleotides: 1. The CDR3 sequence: CASSRTGYEQYF. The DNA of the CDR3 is TGTGCCAGCAGTCGGACAGGCTACGAGCAGTACTTC.

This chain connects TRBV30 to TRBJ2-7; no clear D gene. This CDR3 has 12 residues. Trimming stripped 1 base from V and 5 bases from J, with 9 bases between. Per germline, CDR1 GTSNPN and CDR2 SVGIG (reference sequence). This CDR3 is CAWSEGSNEQYF. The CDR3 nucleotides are TGTGCCTGGAGTGAGGGTAGCAACGAGCAGTACTTC.

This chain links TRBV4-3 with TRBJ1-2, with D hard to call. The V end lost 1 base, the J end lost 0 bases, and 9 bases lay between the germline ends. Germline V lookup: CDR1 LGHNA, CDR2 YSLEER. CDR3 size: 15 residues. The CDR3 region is CASSQVGFANYGYTF. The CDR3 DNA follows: TGCGCCAGCAGCCAAGTGGGGTTTGCTAACTATGGCTACACCTTC.